The next 14 T cell receptor beta chains were all read from a single sample in a study of blood T cell repertoires in COVID-19. Some clones are missing from TCRdb's copy, which holds only in-frame ones; the method was immunoSEQ multiplex PCR. The sample yields 210,000 or so clones, roughly 87% seen once. Specimen: peripheral blood. The source is a man aged 40-49 years with active or convalescent COVID-19.

This sequence joins TRBV5-1 and TRBJ1-1, with 8 nucleotides matching TRBD1. V was clipped by 2 bases and J by 1 base; unmatched bases: 4. The CDR3 is made up of 15 amino acids. CDR1 and CDR2 (germline): SGHRS, YFSETQ. CDR3 nucleotides: TGCGCCAGCAGCTTAGCGACAGGGGCGAACACTGAAGCTTTCTTT. This codes for CASSLATGANTEAFF.

This clone occurred a few times. V and J are TRBV6-4 and TRBJ2-3; the match to TRBD2 covers 10 bases. This CDR3 comprises 15 residues. Trimming at V came to 2 bases and at J to 5 bases, leaving 4 bases not matched to a gene. In germline, CDR1 is MRHNA, CDR2 SNTAGT. The chain's CDR3 is CASSDQAGGQDTQYF. In nucleotides, the CDR3 is TGTGCCAGCAGTGACCAAGCGGGAGGGCAAGATACGCAGTATTTT.

The J gene is TRBJ2-1, the V gene TRBV28, with 15 bases that match TRBD2. Unmatched junction bases numbered 5, after V lost 3 bases and J lost 8 bases. CDR1 and CDR2 (germline): MDHEN, SYDVKM. The CDR3 consists of 16 residues. The CDR3 loop is CASSFRGLAGGDEQFF. The DNA for the CDR3 is TGTGCCAGCAGTTTTCGCGGACTAGCGGGGGGGGATGAGCAGTTCTTC.

The V gene is TRBV28, the J gene TRBJ1-4; D is uncertain. In germline, CDR1 is MDHEN, CDR2 SYDVKM. The length of the CDR3 is 14 residues. Trimming left V 7 bases short and J 4 bases short, with 13 bases between. The CDR3 DNA follows: TGTGCCAGCACAAAACGGGAAATTAATGAAAAACTGTTTTTT. Translation: CASTKREINEKLFF.

The chain links TRBV27 to TRBJ1-2; D unresolved. The ends were cut back, 0 bases at V and 4 bases at J, with 6 bases in the middle. Per the germline V gene, CDR1 is MNHEY and CDR2 is SMNVEV (reference sequence). This CDR3 spans 13 amino acids. CDR3: CASSLSPSYGYTF. DNA for the CDR3: TGTGCCAGCAGTTTATCTCCGAGCTATGGCTACACCTTC.

The V and J genes are TRBV10-3 and TRBJ2-1; 12 bases are a match to TRBD2. The CDR3 runs to 16 residues. V lost 3 bases, J lost 10 bases, and 10 bases stayed unmatched. Germline V lookup: CDR1 ENHRY, CDR2 SYGVKD. The CDR3 DNA reads as TGTGCCATCAGTGAATCGACTAGCGGGAGATTTGGGGAGCAGTTCTTC. Its translation: CAISESTSGRFGEQFF.

This clone was seen just once. This chain joins TRBV14 and TRBJ2-7; 7 bases line up with TRBD1. Per the germline V gene, CDR1 is SGHDN and CDR2 is FVKESK. The CDR3 runs to 15 residues. J was trimmed by 3 bases and V by 4 bases; bases with no gene match: 9. CDR3 nucleotides: TGTGCCAGCAGCCCGAAGGGACAGTCCTTCTACGAGCAGTACTTC. Translation gives CASSPKGQSFYEQYF.

The chain couples TRBV5-1 to TRBJ2-3, with D tentatively TRBD1 (8 bases). The germline V and J ends were trimmed by 4 bases and 2 bases, with 17 bases remaining between them. Germline assignment: CDR1 SGHRS and CDR2 YFSETQ. This CDR3 spans 16 amino acids. The CDR3 nucleotides read TGCGCCAGCAGCCTCGGACAGGGAGGGAACACAGATACGCAGTATTTT. Translated, it gives CASSLGQGGNTDTQYF. Full variable domain (remainder filled in from reference TRBV5-1 and TRBJ2-3): KAGVTQTPRYLIKTRGQQVTLSCSPISGHRSVSWYQQTPGQGLQFLFEYFSETQRNKGNFPGRFSGRQFSNSRSEMNVSTLELGDSALYLCASSLGQGGNTDTQYFGPGTRLTVL.

Turning to this clone: Other DNA sequences in this sample translate to the same CDR3. The rearrangement joins TRBV19 to TRBJ1-2, with 8 bases fitting TRBD1. Germline CDR1 reads LNHDA; CDR2 reads SQIVND (reference sequence). The CDR3 totals 15 residues. V lost 6 bases, J lost 1 base, and 7 bases stayed unmatched. The CDR3: CASSPGTGLNYGYTF. Here the CDR3 DNA reads TGTGCCAGTAGCCCCGGGACAGGACTTAACTATGGCTACACCTTC.

The chain couples TRBV12-5 to TRBJ1-2, with a weak D call TRBD1 (6 bases). The V and J ends lost 2 bases and 1 base respectively, with 11 bases between them. The CDR3 is 15 amino acids. Germline V gene sequence: CDR1 LGHNT, CDR2 FRNRAP. The CDR3 nucleotides are TGTGCTAGTGGTTTGACACAGGGCTATAACTATGGCTACACCTTC. It translates to CASGLTQGYNYGYTF.

This chain joins TRBV23-1 and TRBJ1-2; perhaps TRBD1 as D (6 bases). TRBV23-1 is identified as an open reading frame with a role that is uncertain. There are 17 residues in the CDR3. V lost 1 base, J lost 4 bases, and 19 bases lay in between. This CDR3 reads CASSQFHRVSLSYGYTF. The CDR3 DNA reads as TGCGCCAGCAGTCAATTTCACAGGGTCTCCCTCTCCTATGGCTACACCTTC.

This clone showed up just a few times. J is TRBJ1-1 and V is TRBV12-3 or TRBV12-4; perhaps TRBD1 as D (6 bases). V shed 7 bases and J shed 10 bases, with 19 bases lying between them. The length of the CDR3 is 13 residues. The CDR3 nucleotides read TGTGCCAGCACCCCGGGACAAGGAATTTTAGCTTTCTTT. Protein sequence: CASTPGQGILAFF.

The chain uses TRBV28 and TRBJ1-6; no clear D gene. V gave up 2 bases and J gave up 9 bases, with 11 bases separating them. Germline V lookup: CDR1 MDHEN, CDR2 SYDVKM. This CDR3 is built from 14 residues. This chain's CDR3 is CASSLRVSLSPLHF. The CDR3, as DNA: TGTGCCAGCAGTTTACGGGTCAGCCTTTCACCCCTCCACTTT.

CDR3 sequence: CASSIGQVNTEAFF. CDR3 in DNA: TGTGCCAGTAGTATTGGGCAGGTGAACACTGAAGCTTTCTTT. The V and J genes are TRBV19 and TRBJ1-1, with D uncertain. Germline CDR1 is LNHDA and CDR2 is SQIVND (reference sequence). The ends were cut back, 3 bases at V and 0 bases at J, with 8 bases in the middle. The CDR3 sequence is 14 residues long.